This T cell receptor (beta chain) was sequenced in a study of radiotherapy plus CTLA-4 blockade in lung cancer. Germline loops: CDR1 ENHRY, CDR2 SYGVKD. The CDR3 is made up of 13 amino acids. The germline V and J ends were trimmed by 3 bases and 7 bases, with 7 bases remaining between them. Treatment of patients with chemo-refractory metastatic non-small-cell lung cancer consisted of focal radiation plus CTLA-4 blockade with ipilimumab. The data were produced by immunoSEQ multiplex PCR, yet TCRdb's version contains in-frame clones alone and is incomplete. Among tens of thousands of clones listed, around 85% were seen once.

The source was peripheral blood, collected from a patient treated with radiotherapy plus ipilimumab. The sequence derives from a human donor with non-small cell lung cancer who had a partial response to radiotherapy plus ipilimumab. The genes are TRBV10-3 and TRBJ2-6; the D gene is possibly TRBD1 (5 bases). This CDR3 reads CAISDRTANVLTF. CDR3 coding DNA: TGTGCCATCAGTGATCGGACAGCCAACGTCCTGACTTTC.